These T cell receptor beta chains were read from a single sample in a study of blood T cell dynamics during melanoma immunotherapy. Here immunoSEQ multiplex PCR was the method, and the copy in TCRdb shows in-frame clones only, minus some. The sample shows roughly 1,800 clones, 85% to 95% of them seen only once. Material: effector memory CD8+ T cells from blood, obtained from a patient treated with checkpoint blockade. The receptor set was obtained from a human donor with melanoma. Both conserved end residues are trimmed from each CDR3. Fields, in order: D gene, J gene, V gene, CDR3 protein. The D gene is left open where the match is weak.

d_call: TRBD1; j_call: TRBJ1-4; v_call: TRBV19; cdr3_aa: ASSTDRGRDEKLF
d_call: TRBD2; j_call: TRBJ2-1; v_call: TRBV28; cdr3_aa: ASSLITSGRDGEQF
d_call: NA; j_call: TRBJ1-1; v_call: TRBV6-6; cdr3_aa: ASSYSWTGEAF
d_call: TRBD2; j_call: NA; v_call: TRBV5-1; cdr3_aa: ASSSGLAGSYEQY
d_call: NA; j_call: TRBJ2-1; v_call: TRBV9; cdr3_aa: ASSVAGAGNEQF
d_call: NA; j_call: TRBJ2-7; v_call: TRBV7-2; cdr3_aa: ASSLVGDGEQY
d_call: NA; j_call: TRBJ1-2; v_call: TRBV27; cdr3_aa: ASSLSGPNYGYT
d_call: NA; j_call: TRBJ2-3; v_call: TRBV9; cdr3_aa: ASSPRTDTQY
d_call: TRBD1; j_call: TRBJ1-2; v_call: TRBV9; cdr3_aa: ASSGPETGGYGYT
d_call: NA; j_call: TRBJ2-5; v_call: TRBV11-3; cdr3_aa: ASSSQGPETQY
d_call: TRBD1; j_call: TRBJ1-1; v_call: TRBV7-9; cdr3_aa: ASSLEQGARVAF
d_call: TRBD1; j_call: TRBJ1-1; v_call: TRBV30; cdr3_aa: ACRGWNTEAF
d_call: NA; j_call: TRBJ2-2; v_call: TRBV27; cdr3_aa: ASSLSLTRTGELF
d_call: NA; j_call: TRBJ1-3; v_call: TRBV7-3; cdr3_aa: ASSLGAGNTIY
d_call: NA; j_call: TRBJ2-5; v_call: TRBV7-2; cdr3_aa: ASSVGTLTQETQY
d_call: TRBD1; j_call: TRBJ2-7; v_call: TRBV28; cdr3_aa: ASRKQGGLEQY
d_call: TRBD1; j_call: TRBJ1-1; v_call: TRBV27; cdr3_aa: ASSRTWTGDTEAF
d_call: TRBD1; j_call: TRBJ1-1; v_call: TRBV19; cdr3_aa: ASITDRGPEAF
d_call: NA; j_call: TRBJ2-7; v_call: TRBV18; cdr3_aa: ASSLQGAYEQY
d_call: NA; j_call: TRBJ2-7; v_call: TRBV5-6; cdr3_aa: ASSLRQKSYEQY
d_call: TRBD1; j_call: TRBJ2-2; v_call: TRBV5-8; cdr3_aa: ASSRTGVRDTGELF
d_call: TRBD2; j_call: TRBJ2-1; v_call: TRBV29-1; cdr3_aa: STPSGMSYNEQF
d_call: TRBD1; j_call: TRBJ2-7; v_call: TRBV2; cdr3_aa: ASSIPGQGGYEQY
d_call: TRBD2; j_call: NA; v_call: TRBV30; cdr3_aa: AWSVLAGSYEQY
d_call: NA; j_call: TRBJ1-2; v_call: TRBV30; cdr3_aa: AWTAQAGYT
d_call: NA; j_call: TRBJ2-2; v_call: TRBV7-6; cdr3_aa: ASSTTNTGELF
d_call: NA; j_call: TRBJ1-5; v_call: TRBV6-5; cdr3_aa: ASSSGNQPQH
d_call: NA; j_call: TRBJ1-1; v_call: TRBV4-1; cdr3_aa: ASSQERDGGRTEAF
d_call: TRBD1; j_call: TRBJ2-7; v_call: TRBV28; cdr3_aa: ASSPPGTVSYEQY
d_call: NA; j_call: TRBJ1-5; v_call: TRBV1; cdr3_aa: TAFHSNQPQH
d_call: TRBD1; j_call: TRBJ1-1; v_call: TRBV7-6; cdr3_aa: ASSLRGTGGWTEAF
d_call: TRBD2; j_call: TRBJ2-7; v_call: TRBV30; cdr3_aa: AWSVGGAYEQY
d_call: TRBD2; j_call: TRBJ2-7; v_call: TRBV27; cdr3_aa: ASSTGLAEFYEQY
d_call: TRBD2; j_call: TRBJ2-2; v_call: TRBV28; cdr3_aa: ASSLQREYDGELF
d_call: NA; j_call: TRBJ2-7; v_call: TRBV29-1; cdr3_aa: SVALNSYEQY